This entry lists 25 T cell receptor beta chains sequenced from one sample in a study of blood T cell repertoires in COVID-19. The repertoire was sequenced with immunoSEQ multiplex PCR; TCRdb's copy has only in-frame clones and lacks some. The sample records 60,000 to 65,000 clones, roughly 80% being singletons. The material sequenced was peripheral blood. The receptors originated from a man aged 60 to 69 with acute or convalescent COVID-19.

This chain connects TRBV19 to TRBJ2-3, with 9 bases identical to TRBD1. Trimming cost V 3 bases and J 5 bases; bases outside gene matches: 6. The V gene's germline CDR1 is LNHDA and CDR2 SQIVND (reference sequence). CDR3 size: 15 residues. CDR3 nucleotides: TGTGCCAGTAGTATCCAGGGACAGGGTGGAGATACGCAGTATTTT. This sequence encodes CASSIQGQGGDTQYF. The whole variable domain, filled in from reference TRBV19 and TRBJ2-3, reads DGGITQSPKYLFRKEGQNVTLSCEQNLNHDAMYWYRQDPGQGLRLIYYSQIVNDFQKGDIAEGYSVSREKKESFPLTVTSAQKNPTAFYLCASSIQGQGGDTQYFGPGTRLTVL.

The V call is TRBV7-2, the J call TRBJ2-7; TRBD1 might be the D (6 bases). The CDR3 is 13 residues long. Trimming stripped 0 bases from V and 3 bases from J, with 6 bases between. Per germline, CDR1 SGHTA and CDR2 FQGNSA. CDR3 in DNA: TGTGCCAGCAGCTTAGCGGACAGCTACGAGCAGTACTTC. As protein: CASSLADSYEQYF.

This clone was recorded only once. The gene calls are TRBV7-2 and TRBJ2-3, with 8 bases fitting TRBD2. The CDR3 sequence is 15 residues long. The junction had 6 bases not matched to a gene; V was cut back by 3 bases and J by 4 bases. CDR1 is SGHTA and CDR2 is FQGNSA in the germline V gene. As DNA, the CDR3 is TGTGCCAGCAGCTTTAGAGGTAGCGGGGCAGATACGCAGTATTTT. Translating it yields CASSFRGSGADTQYF.

The rearrangement joins TRBV29-1 to TRBJ1-2; 11 positions match TRBD1. After removal of 6 bases from V and 4 bases from J, the junction contained 10 bases not matched to a gene. The CDR3 extends over 15 amino acids. Germline CDR1 is SQVTM and CDR2 is ANQGSEA. CDR3 in amino acids: CSVDYWTGGFYGYTF. The CDR3 coding sequence is TGCAGCGTGGATTATTGGACAGGGGGCTTCTATGGCTACACCTTC.

V usage is TRBV6-5 and J usage is TRBJ1-3, with D possibly TRBD1 on 6 matching bases. This CDR3 comprises 15 residues. Trimming shortened V by 7 bases and J by 2 bases, and 15 bases separated the two germline ends. Germline-derived CDR1 and CDR2 are MNHEY and SVGAGI. The CDR3 nucleotides read TGTGCCAGCAATGCGGACAGTGCCGCTGGAAACACCATATATTTT. It codes for CASNADSAAGNTIYF.

The chain carries TRBV5-6 and TRBJ2-5, with D maybe TRBD1 (5 bases). The CDR3 totals 14 residues. The germline V gene encodes CDR1 SGHDT and CDR2 YYEEEE. V lost 0 bases, J lost 4 bases, and 10 bases lay in between. DNA for the CDR3: TGTGCCAGCAGCTTGGTGGGGCGTGGAGAGACCCAGTACTTC. This translates into CASSLVGRGETQYF.

The chain recombines TRBV7-2 with TRBJ2-3; 8 bases agree with TRBD2. J gave up 8 bases and V 5 bases, and 9 bases lay outside the gene matches. CDR1 is SGHTA and CDR2 is FQGNSA in the germline V gene. The CDR3 runs 14 residues. The CDR3 spells CASSTGGPTSTQYF. CDR3 in DNA: TGTGCCAGCAGCACGGGGGGGCCCACCAGTACGCAGTATTTT.

This CDR3 is CAWLKPLPTGQTEAFF. The CDR3 DNA reads as TGTGCCTGGCTCAAACCCCTCCCGACAGGGCAAACTGAAGCTTTCTTT. The gene calls are TRBV30 and TRBJ1-1, with 7 bases aligning to TRBD1. Trimming cost V 5 bases and J 5 bases; bases outside gene matches: 17. Germline values: CDR1 GTSNPN, CDR2 SVGIG (reference sequence). The CDR3 consists of 16 residues. The full variable domain, with the rest looked up from reference TRBV30 and TRBJ1-1, is SQTIHQWPATLVQPVGSPLSLECTVEGTSNPNLYWYRQAAGRGLQLLFYSVGIGQISSEVPQNLSASRPQDRQFILSSKKLLLSDSGFYLCAWLKPLPTGQTEAFFGQGTRLTVV.

The rearrangement uses TRBV24-1 and TRBJ1-2, with 9 bases lining up with TRBD1. Germline trimming cut 10 bases from V and 8 bases from J; bases unmatched to any gene: 10. Germline values: CDR1 KGHDR, CDR2 SFDVKD. There are 13 residues in the CDR3. The CDR3 sequence: CATQPGQGGGYTF. Here the CDR3 DNA reads TGTGCCACGCAACCGGGACAGGGAGGGGGCTACACCTTC.

CDR3 in amino acids: CASSETGRIAYGYTF. CDR3 bases: TGTGCCAGCAGTGAAACGGGGAGGATCGCCTATGGCTACACCTTC. The genes are TRBV2 and TRBJ1-2; D uncertain. The ends were cut back, 2 bases at V and 4 bases at J, with 14 bases in the middle. Germline values: CDR1 SNHLY, CDR2 FYNNEI. This CDR3 has 15 residues.

This clone was observed once. The chain has TRBV27 and TRBJ2-6; D is uncertain. The CDR3 runs to 16 residues. Trimming pared 2 bases from V and 3 bases from J, leaving 11 bases between. From germline, CDR1 is MNHEY and CDR2 SMNVEV (reference sequence). In DNA form, the CDR3 reads TGTGCCAGCAGTTTAAGCCCTAGGTTTGGGGCCAACGTCCTGACTTTC. It yields the protein CASSLSPRFGANVLTF.

The chain uses TRBV2 and TRBJ1-4; 7 nucleotides line up with TRBD1. The CDR3 covers 14 residues. The trim removed 5 bases at V and 5 bases at J, leaving 5 bases unmatched. Germline V CDR1 and CDR2: SNHLY, FYNNEI. DNA for the CDR3: TGTGCCAGCAGTCTGGGACAGACAAATGAAAAACTGTTTTTT. Amino acid sequence: CASSLGQTNEKLFF. Full variable domain (rest looked up from reference TRBV2 and TRBJ1-4): EPEVTQTPSHQVTQMGQEVILRCVPISNHLYFYWYRQILGQKVEFLVSFYNNEISEKSEIFDDQFSVERPDGSNFTLKIRSTKLEDSAMYFCASSLGQTNEKLFFGSGTQLSVL.

This chain connects TRBV19 to TRBJ1-6; possibly TRBD1 for D (5 bases). In germline, CDR1 is LNHDA, CDR2 SQIVND (reference sequence). V was shortened by 6 bases and J by 7 bases, with 13 bases between the two germline ends. The CDR3 runs to 14 residues. The CDR3 sequence is CASRVQGGNSPLHF. Written as DNA, the CDR3 is TGTGCCAGTAGGGTGCAGGGAGGGAATTCACCCCTCCACTTT.

J is TRBJ2-3 and V is TRBV10-3, with TRBD1 matching 10 bases. V trimming: 6 bases; J trimming: 4 bases; junction bases outside the gene matches: 1. This CDR3 spans 13 amino acids. CDR1 and CDR2 from the germline V gene are ENHRY and SYGVKD. For the CDR3, the DNA is TGTGCCATCAGGGGACAGGGGCCAGATACGCAGTATTTT. The encoded protein is CAIRGQGPDTQYF.

Only one count was recorded for this clone. The chain uses TRBV28 and TRBJ2-7; D call uncertain. Trimming took off 8 bases at V and 0 bases at J, with 8 bases between the two ends. Germline V lookup: CDR1 MDHEN, CDR2 SYDVKM. This CDR3 contains 12 residues. CDR3 amino acids: CASQWASYEQYF. The CDR3, as DNA: TGTGCCAGCCAGTGGGCCTCCTACGAGCAGTACTTC.

The chain uses TRBV5-8 and TRBJ2-7; 7 positions agree with TRBD1. CDR1 SGHTS and CDR2 YDEGEE come from the germline V gene. The CDR3 covers 12 residues. V shed 6 bases, J shed 6 bases, and the junction held 6 bases outside the gene matches. The CDR3 region is CASIEGAREQYF. The DNA of the CDR3 is TGTGCCAGCATTGAGGGGGCGCGCGAGCAGTACTTC.

The chain employs TRBV6-5 and TRBJ2-1; TRBD1 matches 10 bases. From germline, CDR1 is MNHEY and CDR2 SVGAGI. V was clipped by 7 bases and J by 12 bases; unmatched bases: 6. The CDR3 has 12 residues. CDR3 sequence reads: CASTMTGGRQFF. The CDR3 DNA sequence: TGTGCCAGCACCATGACAGGGGGCCGGCAGTTCTTC.

The V call is TRBV30, the J call TRBJ1-4, with 10 positions matching TRBD1. Germline V CDR1 and CDR2: GTSNPN, SVGIG (reference sequence). The CDR3 consists of 15 residues. The V and J ends lost 1 base and 7 bases, in that order; junction bases with no gene match: 6. The DNA of the CDR3 is TGTGCCTGGAGTGAATGGACAGGGGGAGGTGAAAAACTGTTTTTT. This encodes CAWSEWTGGGEKLFF.

The rearrangement links TRBV6-5 to TRBJ2-6; TRBD1 aligns across 7 bases. Germline-derived CDR1 and CDR2 are MNHEY and SVGAGI. V was clipped by 6 bases and J by 0 bases; unmatched bases: 2. The CDR3 is 15 residues long. Here the CDR3 reads CASRTGNSGANVLTF. CDR3 coding DNA: TGTGCCAGCAGGACAGGGAACTCTGGGGCCAACGTCCTGACTTTC.

The CDR3: CASEDREPTSRYSGANVLTF. Here the CDR3 DNA reads TGTGCCAGCGAGGACAGGGAACCGACTAGCCGATACTCTGGGGCCAACGTCCTGACTTTC. The chain links TRBV7-8 to TRBJ2-6; D possibly corresponds to TRBD1 (8 bases). The V gene's germline CDR1 is SGHVS and CDR2 FQNEAQ. The CDR3 covers 20 residues. V was trimmed by 8 bases and J by 0 bases, leaving 26 bases between them.

The V gene is TRBV10-3, the J gene TRBJ1-4; 12 bases match TRBD1. With V trimmed by 4 bases and J by 5 bases, 2 bases remained unmatched. Germline CDR1 reads ENHRY; CDR2 reads SYGVKD. The CDR3 contains 15 residues. The CDR3 loop reads CAISGDRGRNEKLFF. CDR3 nucleotides: TGTGCCATCAGTGGGGACAGGGGGCGGAATGAAAAACTGTTTTTT.

The CDR3 bases are TGTGCCATCAGTGATACCGGGACTAGCGGTTCCTACAATGAGCAGTTCTTC. Encoded protein: CAISDTGTSGSYNEQFF. This rearrangement joins TRBV10-3 to TRBJ2-1, with 11 bases aligning to TRBD2. Germline-derived CDR1 and CDR2 are ENHRY and SYGVKD. This CDR3 contains 17 residues. The V gene end was trimmed by 3 bases and the J gene end by 1 base; junction bases not matched to a gene: 5.

This clone has just a few counts. The genes are TRBV4-1 and TRBJ1-1; 9 nucleotides agree with TRBD1. CDR3 length: 14 residues. Germline V CDR1 and CDR2: MGHRA, YSYEKL. Unmatched junction bases numbered 5, after V lost 4 bases and J lost 5 bases. CDR3 protein: CASSPPGTGTEAFF. As DNA, the CDR3 is TGCGCCAGCAGCCCTCCCGGGACAGGGACTGAAGCTTTCTTT.

This clone has more than one count but fewer than ten. This chain connects TRBV7-8 to TRBJ2-5; no definite D call. CDR1 is SGHVS, CDR2 FQNEAQ, per germline. The CDR3 is made up of 16 amino acids. Between the trimmed V and J ends, which lost 4 bases and 5 bases, there was a span of 20 bases. The CDR3 DNA sequence: TGTGCCAGCAGCTCCCCGACCGACCCGAAGAGGGAGACCCAGTACTTC. Encoded protein: CASSSPTDPKRETQYF.

This sequence joins TRBV25-1 and TRBJ2-1; perhaps TRBD1 as D (6 bases). CDR1 MGHDK and CDR2 SYGVNS come from the germline V gene. Trimming removed 6 bases at V and 5 bases at J, with 11 bases between. The CDR3 loop spans 13 amino acids. CDR3 protein: CASREQGNNEQFF. The CDR3 bases are TGTGCCAGCAGAGAACAGGGAAACAATGAGCAGTTCTTC.